Each of the 9 T cell receptor beta chains below was sequenced from the same sample in a study of low-dose radiotherapy and immunotherapy resistance in tumors. With TRAV- and TRBV-specific primers, first-strand cDNA was made, covering the alpha and beta chains. Amplification of TCRs used a constant-region primer and V-primer adapter for around 18 PCR cycles. TCRdb re-analysed the reads in MiXCR, keeping a single row per CDR3 protein. The sample lists 60,000 to 75,000 distinct CDR3 sequences; 26% were seen once. Documented time point: before trial treatment. Here the sequenced sample was PBMCs, taken before treatment. The receptors come from a male donor with rectosigmoid adenocarcinoma.

To note about this clonotype: At one of its ends the junction is not consistent with the germline gene, which may arise from a read error. The chain links TRBV5-3 to TRBJ2-5; 9 nucleotides agree with TRBD2. TRBV5-3 counts as an open reading frame of uncertain function. The CDR3 has 14 amino acids. For the CDR3, the DNA is TGTGCCAGCAGCTTGGGCGGGAGGGTAGAGACCCAGTACTTC. It encodes CASSLGGRVETQYF.

This clonotype was counted at least ten times. The rearrangement uses TRBV7-2 and TRBJ2-1, with no clear D. In germline, CDR1 is SGHTA, CDR2 FQGNSA. CDR3 size: 15 residues. V was trimmed by 0 bases and J by 8 bases, leaving 14 bases between them. The CDR3 nucleotides are TGTGCCAGCAGCTTAGCCCCTTATGAGGCCGATGAGCAGTTCTTC. This gives the protein CASSLAPYEADEQFF.

This clonotype was counted at least ten times. The chain employs TRBV6-5 and TRBJ1-5; 7 positions agree with TRBD1. V dropped 2 bases and J dropped 7; count of bases not matched to a gene: 8. Germline V lookup: CDR1 MNHEY, CDR2 SVGAGI. CDR3 length equals 15 residues. The CDR3 loop is CASSYGRGDGQPQHF. DNA of the CDR3: TGTGCCAGCAGTTACGGCAGGGGGGACGGACAGCCCCAGCATTTT.

J is TRBJ2-1 and V is TRBV5-1; 10 bases agree with TRBD2. J gave up 7 bases and V 3 bases, and 4 bases lay outside the gene matches. The CDR3 loop spans 14 amino acids. Germline loops: CDR1 SGHRS, CDR2 YFSETQ. As DNA, the CDR3 is TGCGCCAGCAGCTGGACTAGCGGTGGTAATGAGCAGTTCTTC. It yields the protein CASSWTSGGNEQFF.

A note on this clonotype: A much larger clone lies one base from this, so it may be a read error. Since the CDR3 does not end with the conserved phenylalanine or tryptophan, this likely comes from a read error. The DNA is omitted, as the CDR3 cannot be located on it reliably, and the CDR3 follows TCRdb's listing. This sequence joins TRBV6-2 or TRBV6-3 and TRBJ2-3; the table calls TRBD2, which could not be checked here. Germline V gives CDR1 MNHEY, CDR2 SVGEGT. Ends included, the CDR3 has 13 residues. The CDR3 protein is CASSSPTLVLEYC.

This clonotype showed up many times. This rearrangement joins TRBV6-6 to TRBJ2-1, with TRBD1 matching over 8 bases. With 6 bases clipped from V and 6 bases from J, the junction kept 4 bases outside the gene matches. There are 13 residues in the CDR3. The germline gives CDR1 MNHNY, CDR2 SVGAGI (reference sequence). The DNA for the CDR3 is TGTGCCAGCAGCCCAACAGGGGGCAATGAGCAGTTCTTC. It specifies CASSPTGGNEQFF.

Ten or more counts support this clonotype. The V call is TRBV11-2, the J call TRBJ2-1; tentatively, D is TRBD1 (5 bases). Trimming left V 6 bases short and J 7 bases short, with 19 bases between. The CDR3 runs to 15 residues. Germline V gene lookup returns CDR1 SGHAT and CDR2 FQNNGV. The CDR3 DNA reads TGTGCCAGCAGGAAGGACACCCCTCTCTATAATGAGCAGTTCTTC. As protein: CASRKDTPLYNEQFF.

This clonotype was seen ten or more times. The chain carries TRBV4-1 and TRBJ2-3; D might be TRBD2 (6 bases). V was cut by 7 bases and J by 0 bases, with 14 bases left in between. CDR1 MGHRA and CDR2 YSYEKL come from the germline V gene. This CDR3 contains 15 residues. The CDR3 bases are TGCGCCAGCACCCGATTAGGAGGGAGCACAGATACGCAGTATTTT. Encoded protein: CASTRLGGSTDTQYF.

The V and J genes are TRBV28 and TRBJ2-7; D not certain. V was cut by 3 bases and J by 3 bases, with 9 bases left in between. CDR3 length: 13 amino acids. Germline CDR1 MDHEN, CDR2 SYDVKM. The CDR3 bases are TGTGCCAGCAGTTTTTTCCGCGGCTACGAGCAGTACTTC. It encodes CASSFFRGYEQYF.